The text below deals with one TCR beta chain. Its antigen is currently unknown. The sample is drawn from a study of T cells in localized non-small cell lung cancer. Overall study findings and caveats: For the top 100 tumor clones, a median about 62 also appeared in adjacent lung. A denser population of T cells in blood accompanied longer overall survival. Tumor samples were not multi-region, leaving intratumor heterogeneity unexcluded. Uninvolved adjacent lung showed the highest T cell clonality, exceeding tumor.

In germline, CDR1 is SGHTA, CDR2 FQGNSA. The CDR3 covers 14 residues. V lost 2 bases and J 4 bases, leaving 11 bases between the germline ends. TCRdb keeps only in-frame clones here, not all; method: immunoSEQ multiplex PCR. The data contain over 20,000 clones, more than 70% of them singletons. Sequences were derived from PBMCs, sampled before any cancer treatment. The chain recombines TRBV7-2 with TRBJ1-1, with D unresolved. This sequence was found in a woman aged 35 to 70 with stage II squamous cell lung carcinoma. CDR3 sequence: CASSLRRDATEAFF. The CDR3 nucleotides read TGTGCCAGCAGCTTAAGACGGGATGCCACTGAAGCTTTCTTT.